This T cell receptor beta chain is from a study of beta chain features in type 1 diabetes. Study at large: Across every sample, over 100 million sorted cells were examined in total.

Every donor provided one heparinised blood draw, which averaged about 120 mL. Since all of the isolated RNA was reverse transcribed, expressed TCRB transcripts were what got sequenced. This table comes from immunoSEQ multiplex PCR, and its TCRdb copy is limited to in-frame clones, with some not included. The data hold 140,000 to 150,000 clones, with about 44% observed a single time. This clone has only a few counts. No antigen is known for it. Germline V lookup: CDR1 KGHSH, CDR2 LQKENI. V lost 6 bases to trimming and J lost 3 bases, with 9 bases between them. This CDR3 has 12 residues. Study conclusions and caveats: Researchers report that Type 1 diabetes patients had moderately but significantly shorter TCRB CDR3s across all four CD4+ subsets. TCRB repertoires of naive, central memory and Treg cells appeared more similar among patients than among healthy donors.

The V gene is TRBV18, the J gene TRBJ2-7, with D tentatively TRBD1 (5 bases). The sample consisted of Tregs from blood. The sequence derives from a young man in good health. The CDR3 DNA is TGTGCCAGCTCCAGGGTTCTCTACGAGCAGTACTTC. Translated, it gives CASSRVLYEQYF.